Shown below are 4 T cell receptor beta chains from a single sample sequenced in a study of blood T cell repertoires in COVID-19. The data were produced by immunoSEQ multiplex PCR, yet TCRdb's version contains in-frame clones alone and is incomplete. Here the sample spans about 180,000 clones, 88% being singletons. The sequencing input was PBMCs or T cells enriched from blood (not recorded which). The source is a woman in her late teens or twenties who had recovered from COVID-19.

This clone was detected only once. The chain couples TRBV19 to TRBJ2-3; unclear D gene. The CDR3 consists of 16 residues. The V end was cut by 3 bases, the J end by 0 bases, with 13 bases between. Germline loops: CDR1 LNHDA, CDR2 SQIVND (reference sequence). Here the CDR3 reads CASSIEVRPSTDTQYF. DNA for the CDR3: TGTGCCAGTAGTATCGAGGTGAGACCTAGCACAGATACGCAGTATTTT.

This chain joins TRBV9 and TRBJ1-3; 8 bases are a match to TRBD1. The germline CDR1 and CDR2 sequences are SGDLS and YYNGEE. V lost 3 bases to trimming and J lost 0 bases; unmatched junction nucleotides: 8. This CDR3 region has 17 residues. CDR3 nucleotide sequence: TGTGCCAGCAGCGGAACTGGGACAGGCCTCTCTGGAAACACCATATATTTT. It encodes CASSGTGTGLSGNTIYF.

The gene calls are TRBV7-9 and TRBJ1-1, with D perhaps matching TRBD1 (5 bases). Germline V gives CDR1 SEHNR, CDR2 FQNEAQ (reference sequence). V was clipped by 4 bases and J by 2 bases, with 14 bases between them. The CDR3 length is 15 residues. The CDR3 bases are TGTGCCAGCAGCTCCCCTCAGGGAGGTAACACTGAAGCTTTCTTT. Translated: CASSSPQGGNTEAFF. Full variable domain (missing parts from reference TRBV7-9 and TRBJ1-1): DTGVSQNPRHKITKRGQNVTFRCDPISEHNRLYWYRQTLGQGPEFLTYFQNEAQLEKSRLLSDRFSAERPKGSFSTLEIQRTEQGDSAMYLCASSSPQGGNTEAFFGQGTRLTVV.

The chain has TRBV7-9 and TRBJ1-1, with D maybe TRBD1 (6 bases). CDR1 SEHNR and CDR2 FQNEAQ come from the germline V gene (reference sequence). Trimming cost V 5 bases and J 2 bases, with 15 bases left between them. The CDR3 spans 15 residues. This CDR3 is CASSPMTGPNTEAFF. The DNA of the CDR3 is TGTGCCAGCAGCCCAATGACAGGACCCAACACTGAAGCTTTCTTT.